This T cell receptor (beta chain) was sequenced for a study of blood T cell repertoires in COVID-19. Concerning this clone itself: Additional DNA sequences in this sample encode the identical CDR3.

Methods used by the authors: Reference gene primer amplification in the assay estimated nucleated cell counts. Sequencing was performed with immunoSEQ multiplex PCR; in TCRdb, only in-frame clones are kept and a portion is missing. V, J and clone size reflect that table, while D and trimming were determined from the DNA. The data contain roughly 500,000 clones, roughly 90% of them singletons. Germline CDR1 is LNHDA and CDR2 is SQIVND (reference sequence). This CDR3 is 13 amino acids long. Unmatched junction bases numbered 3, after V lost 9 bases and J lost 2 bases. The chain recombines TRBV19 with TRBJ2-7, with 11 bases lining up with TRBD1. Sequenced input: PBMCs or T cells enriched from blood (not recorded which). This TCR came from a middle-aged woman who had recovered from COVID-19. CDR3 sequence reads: CASRDRGTYEQYF. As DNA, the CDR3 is TGTGCCAGCCGGGACAGGGGGACCTACGAGCAGTACTTC.